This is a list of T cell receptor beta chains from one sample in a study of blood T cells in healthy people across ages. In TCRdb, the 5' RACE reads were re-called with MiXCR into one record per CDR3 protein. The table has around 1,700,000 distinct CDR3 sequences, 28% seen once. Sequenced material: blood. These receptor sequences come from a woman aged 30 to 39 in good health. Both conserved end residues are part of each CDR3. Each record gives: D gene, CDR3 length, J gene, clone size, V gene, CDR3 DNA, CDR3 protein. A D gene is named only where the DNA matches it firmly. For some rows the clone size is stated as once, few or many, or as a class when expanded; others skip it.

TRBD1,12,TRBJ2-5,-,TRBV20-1,TGCAGTGCCCAGGGGGCTGGAAAGACCCAGTACTTC,CSAQGAGKTQYF
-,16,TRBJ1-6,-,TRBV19,TGTGCCAGTAGTATCCCTCCCCGGGCCCCTAATTCACCCCTCCACTTT,CASSIPPRAPNSPLHF
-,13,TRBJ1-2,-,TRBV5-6,TGTGCCAGCAGCTCGGACAGCAGAAATGGCTACACCTTC,CASSSDSRNGYTF
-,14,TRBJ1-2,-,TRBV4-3,TGCGCCAGCAGCCAGGGACGGTTTAGTGGGGGCTACACCTTC,CASSQGRFSGGYTF
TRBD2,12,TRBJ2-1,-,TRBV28,TGTGCCAACAGTTCCAGCGGGGTAGAACAGTTCTTC,CANSSSGVEQFF
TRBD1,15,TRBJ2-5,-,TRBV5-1,TGCGCCAGCAGCTTTAGACAGGGTGGGGCAGAGACCCAGTACTTC,CASSFRQGGAETQYF
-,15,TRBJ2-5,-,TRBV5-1,TGCGCCAGCACCCCCCTCCCGCGGACAGAAGAGACCCAGTACTTC,CASTPLPRTEETQYF
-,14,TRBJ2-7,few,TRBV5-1,TGCGCCAGCAGGGTTAGTGGGAGCTCCTACGAGCAGTACTTC,CASRVSGSSYEQYF
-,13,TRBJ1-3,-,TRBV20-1,TGCAGTGCCCAGATCCCCGGGGGAAACACCATATATTTT,CSAQIPGGNTIYF
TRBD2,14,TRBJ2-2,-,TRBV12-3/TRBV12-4,TGTGCCAGCAGGACTAGCGGGGGGGCCGGGGAGCTGTTTTTT,CASRTSGGAGELFF
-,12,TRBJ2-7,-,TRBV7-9,TGTGCCAGCAGGCTTGGCCGTGCCGAGCAGTACTTC,CASRLGRAEQYF